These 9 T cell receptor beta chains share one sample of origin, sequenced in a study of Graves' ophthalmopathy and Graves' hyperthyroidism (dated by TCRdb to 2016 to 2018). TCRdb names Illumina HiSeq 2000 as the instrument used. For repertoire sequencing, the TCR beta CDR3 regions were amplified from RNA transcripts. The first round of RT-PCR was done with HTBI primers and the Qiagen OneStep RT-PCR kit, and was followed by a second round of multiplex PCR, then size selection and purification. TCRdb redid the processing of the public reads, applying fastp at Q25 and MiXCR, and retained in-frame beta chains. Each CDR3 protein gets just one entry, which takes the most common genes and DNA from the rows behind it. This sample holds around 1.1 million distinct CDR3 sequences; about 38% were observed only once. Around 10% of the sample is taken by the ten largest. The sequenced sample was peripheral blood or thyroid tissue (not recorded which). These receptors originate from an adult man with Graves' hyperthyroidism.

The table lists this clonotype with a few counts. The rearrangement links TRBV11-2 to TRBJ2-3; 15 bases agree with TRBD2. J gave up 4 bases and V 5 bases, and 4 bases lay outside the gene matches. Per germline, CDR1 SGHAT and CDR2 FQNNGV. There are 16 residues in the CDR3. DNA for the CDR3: TGTGCCAGCAGCCCCTGGACTAGCGGGAGGGCAGATACGCAGTATTTT. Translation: CASSPWTSGRADTQYF.

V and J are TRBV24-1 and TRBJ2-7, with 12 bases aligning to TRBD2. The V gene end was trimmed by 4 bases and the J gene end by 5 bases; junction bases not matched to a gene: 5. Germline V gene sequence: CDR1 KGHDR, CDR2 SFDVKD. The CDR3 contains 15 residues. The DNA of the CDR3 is TGTGCCACCAGTGACCCGACTAGCGGGAGCAACGAGCAGTACTTC. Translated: CATSDPTSGSNEQYF.

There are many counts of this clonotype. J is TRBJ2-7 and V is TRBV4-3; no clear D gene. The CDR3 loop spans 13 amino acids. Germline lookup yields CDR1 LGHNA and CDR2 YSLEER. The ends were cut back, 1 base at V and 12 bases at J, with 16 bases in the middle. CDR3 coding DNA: TGCGCCAGCAGCCAAGGAAGGCAGGATGGGCTGTACTTC. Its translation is CASSQGRQDGLYF.

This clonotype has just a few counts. The CDR3 DNA is TGTGCCAGCAGCCACGGACTAGCGGGAGTGAGTGAGACCCAGTACTTC. Translation gives CASSHGLAGVSETQYF. The chain joins TRBV7-3 to TRBJ2-5, with 13 positions matching TRBD2. This CDR3 spans 16 amino acids. V lost 5 bases and J lost 5; bases outside the gene matches: 8. CDR1 is SGHTA, CDR2 FQGTGA, per germline. The complete variable domain, with remaining parts taken from reference TRBV7-3 and TRBJ2-5, reads GAGVSQTPSNKVTEKGKYVELRCDPISGHTALYWYRQSLGQGPEFLIYFQGTGAADDSGLPNDRFFAVRPEGSVSTLKIQRTERGDSAVYLCASSHGLAGVSETQYFGPGTRLLVL.

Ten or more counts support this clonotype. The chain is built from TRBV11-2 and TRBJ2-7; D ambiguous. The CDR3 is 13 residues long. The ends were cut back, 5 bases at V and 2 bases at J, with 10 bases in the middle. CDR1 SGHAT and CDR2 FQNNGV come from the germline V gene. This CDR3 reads CASSNPVTYEQYF. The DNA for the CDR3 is TGTGCCAGCAGCAACCCAGTAACCTACGAGCAGTACTTC.

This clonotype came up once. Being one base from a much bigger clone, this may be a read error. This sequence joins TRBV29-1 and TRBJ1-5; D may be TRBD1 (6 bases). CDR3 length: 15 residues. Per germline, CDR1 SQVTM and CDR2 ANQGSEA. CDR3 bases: TGCAGCGTTTGGGAAACCGGACAGAGCAGTCAGCCCCAGCATTTT. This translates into CSVWETGQSSQPQHF.

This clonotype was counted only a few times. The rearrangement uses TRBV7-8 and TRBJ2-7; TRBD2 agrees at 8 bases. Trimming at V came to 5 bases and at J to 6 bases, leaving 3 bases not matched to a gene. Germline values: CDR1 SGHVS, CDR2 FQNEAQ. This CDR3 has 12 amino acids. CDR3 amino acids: CASSREGSEQYF. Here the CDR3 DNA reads TGTGCCAGCAGCCGGGAGGGCTCCGAGCAGTACTTC.

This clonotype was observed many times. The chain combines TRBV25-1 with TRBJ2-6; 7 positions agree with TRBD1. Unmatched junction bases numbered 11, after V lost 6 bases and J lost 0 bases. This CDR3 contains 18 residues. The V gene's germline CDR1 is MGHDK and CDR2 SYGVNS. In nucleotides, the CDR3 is TGTGCCAGCAGAGGGCGCTCTGGACAGGCCTCTGGGGCCAACGTCCTGACTTTC. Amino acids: CASRGRSGQASGANVLTF. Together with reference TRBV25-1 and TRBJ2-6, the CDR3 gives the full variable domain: EADIYQTPRYLVIGTGKKITLECSQTMGHDKMYWYQQDPGMELHLIHYSYGVNSTEKGDLSSESTVSRIRTEHFPLTLESARPSHTSQYLCASRGRSGQASGANVLTFGAGSRLTVL.

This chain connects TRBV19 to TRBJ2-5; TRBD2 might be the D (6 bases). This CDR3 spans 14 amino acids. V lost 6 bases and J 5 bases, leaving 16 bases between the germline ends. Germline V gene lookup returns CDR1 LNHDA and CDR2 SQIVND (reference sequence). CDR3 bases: TGTGCCAGTAGACGACGGGACGGAGGGGAGACCCAGTACTTC. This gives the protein CASRRRDGGETQYF.